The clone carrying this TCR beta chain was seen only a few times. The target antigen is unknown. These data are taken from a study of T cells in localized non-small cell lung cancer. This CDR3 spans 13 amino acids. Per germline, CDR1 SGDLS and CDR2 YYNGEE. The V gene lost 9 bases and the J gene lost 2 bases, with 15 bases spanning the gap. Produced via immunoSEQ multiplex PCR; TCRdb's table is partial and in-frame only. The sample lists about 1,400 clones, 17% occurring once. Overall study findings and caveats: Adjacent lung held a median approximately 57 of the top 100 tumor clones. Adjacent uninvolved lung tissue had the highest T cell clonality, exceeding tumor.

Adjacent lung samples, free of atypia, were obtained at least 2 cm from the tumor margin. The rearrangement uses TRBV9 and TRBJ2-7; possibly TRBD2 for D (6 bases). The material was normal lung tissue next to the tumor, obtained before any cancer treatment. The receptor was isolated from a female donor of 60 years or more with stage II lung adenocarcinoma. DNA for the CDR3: TGTGCCACCCTCCGGGGGAGGACCTACGAGCAGTACTTC. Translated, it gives CATLRGRTYEQYF.